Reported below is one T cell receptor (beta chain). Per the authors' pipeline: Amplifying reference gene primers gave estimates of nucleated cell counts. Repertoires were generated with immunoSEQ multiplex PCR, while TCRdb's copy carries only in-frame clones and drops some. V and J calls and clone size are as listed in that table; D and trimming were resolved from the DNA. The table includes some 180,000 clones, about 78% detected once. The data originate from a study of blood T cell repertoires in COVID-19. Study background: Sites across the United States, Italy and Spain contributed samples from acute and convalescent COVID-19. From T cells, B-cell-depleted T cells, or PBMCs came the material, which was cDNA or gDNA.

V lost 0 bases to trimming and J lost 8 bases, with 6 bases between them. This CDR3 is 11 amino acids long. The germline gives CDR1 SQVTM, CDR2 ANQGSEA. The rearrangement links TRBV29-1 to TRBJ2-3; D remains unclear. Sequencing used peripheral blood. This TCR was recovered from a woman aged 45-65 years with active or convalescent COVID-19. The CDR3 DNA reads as TGCAGCGTTGAAGATCTCGGTACGCAGTATTTT. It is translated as CSVEDLGTQYF.